This TCR beta chain originates from a study of molecular identifiers for immune sequencing clone quantification. Study-wide context: With replicates, the RNA of around 20,000 or 100,000 naive CD8 cells was split five ways and four were sequenced.

A CD8+CD4-CCR7+CD45RA+ gate was used to sort naive CD8 T cells. In this sample, this clonotype turned up many times. In preparing bulk TCR libraries, previously described methods and listed TCR primers were used. TCRdb ran MiXCR on the PCR reads and lists one entry per CDR3 protein. The data hold 62,000 or so distinct CDR3 sequences, with roughly 20% observed a single time. This TCR came from a human donor in good health. Some libraries in this study had Jurkat cell RNA spiked in. The material sequenced was naive CD8+ T cells from blood, with Jurkat cell RNA spiked in. Subset reported: FACS-sorted CD8+CD4-CCR7+CD45RA+ naive T cells.

CDR3 amino acids: CASTLGTGGTTEAFF. For the CDR3, the DNA is TGTGCCAGCACCCTAGGGACAGGGGGAACGACTGAAGCTTTCTTT. This chain uses TRBV7-8 with TRBJ1-1, with TRBD1 identical over 11 bases. Germline loops: CDR1 SGHVS, CDR2 FQNEAQ. Unmatched junction bases numbered 9, after V lost 7 bases and J lost 5 bases. The CDR3 length is 15 residues. Drawing the rest from reference TRBV7-8 and TRBJ1-1, the complete variable domain is GAGVSQSPRYKVAKRGQDVALRCDPISGHVSLFWYQQALGQGPEFLTYFQNEAQLDKSGLPSDRFFAERPEGSVSTLKIQRTQQEDSAVYLCASTLGTGGTTEAFFGQGTRLTVV.